The clone carrying this TCR beta chain was detected once. Its antigen is unknown. CDR3 length: 16 residues. Germline V gene data show CDR1 as LNHDA and CDR2 as SQIVND (reference sequence). With V trimmed by 6 bases and J by 1 base, 9 bases remained unmatched. The sample originates from a study of cytomegalovirus exposure and HLA in healthy donors. Turning to the study itself: It was reported in a later analysis that the 90 to 150 validation repertoires used the same platform as the approximately 690 first-cohort repertoires.

Regarding the study as a whole: Researchers catalogued 150 or so TCR beta chains as cytomegalovirus-associated. The finding came from a later analysis; first-cohort TCR clusters tended to co-occur in the roughly 110 validation repertoires. A few chains linked to CMV were shown in vitro to be specific for CMV antigens.

Measured with immunoSEQ multiplex PCR; TCRdb has only the in-frame clones, and not every one. The data show about 180,000 clones, around 86% seen once. The gene calls are TRBV19 and TRBJ1-1; 9 bases fit TRBD1. Sequencing was performed on PBMCs. This TCR was sampled from a man younger than 35 in good health and CMV-seropositive. The CDR3 protein is CASRGGQGKWNTEAFF. The CDR3 nucleotides are TGTGCCAGTAGAGGGGGACAGGGTAAATGGAACACTGAAGCTTTCTTT. The variable domain in full, completed from reference TRBV19 and TRBJ1-1, reads DGGITQSPKYLFRKEGQNVTLSCEQNLNHDAMYWYRQDPGQGLRLIYYSQIVNDFQKGDIAEGYSVSREKKESFPLTVTSAQKNPTAFYLCASRGGQGKWNTEAFFGQGTRLTVV.